The entry that follows covers one T cell receptor (beta chain) sequence. No antigen is known for it. The CDR3 sequence is 15 residues long. Germline loops: CDR1 MDHEN, CDR2 SYDVKM. The junction had 6 bases not matched to a gene; V was cut back by 1 base and J by 7 bases. Pooling of second doses given at about 4 or about 12 weeks was done. These data are taken from a study of T cell responses to AZD1222 COVID-19 vaccine. The protocol was immunoSEQ multiplex PCR, while the TCRdb copy is restricted to in-frame clones and leaves out a portion. The sample has roughly 140,000 clones; around 87% are singletons. The study, taken as a whole, reports: Among those given AZD1222, only six were seropositive at baseline. The donors showed a predominance of white British ancestry and of females, with possible underestimation of clonal diversity. Unmutated variant regions are reportedly targeted by nearly half of spike-specific TCRs.

The sequences come from peripheral blood, collected 28 days after the second AZD1222 dose. This receptor was taken from an adult who received the AZD1222 COVID-19 vaccine. The chain employs TRBV28 and TRBJ2-4, with 8 nucleotides matching TRBD1. The CDR3 DNA follows: TGTGCCAGCAGTTTATTTGCAGGGGGCCTGAACATTCAGTACTTC. Translating it yields CASSLFAGGLNIQYF.